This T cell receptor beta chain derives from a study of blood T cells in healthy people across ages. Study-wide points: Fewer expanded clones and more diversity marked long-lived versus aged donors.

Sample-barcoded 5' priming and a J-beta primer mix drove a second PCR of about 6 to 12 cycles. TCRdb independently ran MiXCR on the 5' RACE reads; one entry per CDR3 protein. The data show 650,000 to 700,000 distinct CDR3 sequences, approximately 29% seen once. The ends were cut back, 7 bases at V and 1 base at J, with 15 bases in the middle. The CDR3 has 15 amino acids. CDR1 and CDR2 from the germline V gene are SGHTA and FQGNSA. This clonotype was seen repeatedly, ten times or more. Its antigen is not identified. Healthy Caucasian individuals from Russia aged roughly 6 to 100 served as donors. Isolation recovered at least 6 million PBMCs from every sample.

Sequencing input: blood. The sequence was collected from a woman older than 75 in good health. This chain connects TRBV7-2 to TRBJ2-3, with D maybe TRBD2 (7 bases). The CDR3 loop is CASKKGGSGTDTQYF. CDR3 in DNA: TGTGCCAGCAAAAAGGGGGGGTCGGGCACAGATACGCAGTATTTT.